This TCR beta chain comes out of a study of multiple sclerosis patients with progressive multifocal leukoencephalopathy. As for this clone: The antigen is not known.

The survey-level immunoSEQ assay was used. The repertoire was sequenced with immunoSEQ multiplex PCR; TCRdb's copy has only in-frame clones and lacks some. The sample holds roughly 32,000 clones, approximately 84% seen once. Regarding the study as a whole: Before and during natalizumab, the clones expanded at PML already existed. Most PML patients had lower entropy, suggesting less diverse TRB repertoires.

Time point of the sample: time of PML onset. This receptor was taken from a human donor with progressive multifocal leukoencephalopathy. Sequencing used PBMCs, obtained from a patient treated with natalizumab.

This CDR3 reads CASSWGPNYGYTF. CDR3 in DNA: TGTGCCAGCAGTTGGGGTCCTAACTATGGCTACACCTTC. The chain has TRBV6-1 and TRBJ1-2; D uncertain. The CDR3 spans 13 residues. CDR1 and CDR2 from the germline V gene are MNHNS and SASEGT. The V and J ends lost 5 bases and 0 bases respectively, with 7 bases between them.